This T cell receptor (beta chain) was documented in a study of IL-17A CD8 T cells in psoriatic arthritis synovium. As for the study more broadly: The study was designed to define the phenotype, molecular profile and function of synovial IL-17A+CD8+ T cells in the pathogenesis of psoriatic arthritis. The study at large found these results: TCR sequencing covered only three patients, which the authors acknowledged as a limited sample size. Although most synovial CD8+ subsets stayed polyclonal, some individual clones made up over 5% of the repertoire. In two patients, many Tc17 clones also appeared in the synovial Tc1 population, producing Morisita overlap indices above 0.85. Cells came from synovial fluid rather than synovial tissue, since no psoriatic arthritis synovial tissue samples were available.

Comment on this clone: The antigen it recognizes is unknown. It has no much larger one-base neighbor in the sample; base qualities were not kept.

DNA was extracted (Qiagen), and TCRbeta V-D-J rearrangements were subjected to bias-controlled amplification followed by high-throughput sequencing (immunoSEQ; Adaptive Biotech). Per the source publication's procedure: The immunoSEQ Analyzer platform was used to analyze productive sequences at the sequence level. Clonality was calculated as 1 minus Pielou's evenness, so values run from 0 (highly polyclonal) up to 1 (monoclonal). The Morisita index, ranging from 0 (no similarity) to 1 (complete similarity), was used to quantify repertoire overlap between subsets. This immuneACCESS table, as held by TCRdb, lists in-frame sequences with V and J called but not all clones. Of the missing ones, under half trace to an unresolved V gene in checked studies; the others have no known cause. V and J calls and clone size follow that table, whereas D and trimming were derived from the DNA. The sample records thousands of clones, roughly 72% of which are singletons. Around a tenth of the sample is in the top ten clones.

Magnetically isolated CD3+ T cells were stimulated about 1.5 hours with PMA and ionomycin, then labeled by IL-17A and IFNgamma cytokine secretion assays. Synovial fluid effusions were drawn by aspiration from the actively inflamed joints of psoriatic arthritis patients. Memory CD8+ T cells in synovial fluid were sorted patient by patient into Tc17 (IL-17A+) cells, bulk memory cells and Tc1 (IL-17A-IFNgamma+) cells in order to compare their TCR repertoires. The Classification of Psoriatic Arthritis Study Group (CASPAR) criteria were met by the psoriatic arthritis patients. Cytokine-secreting cells were counterstained with viability dye and anti-CD3, CD8, CD14 and CD4 antibodies and sorted on a BD FACSAria. A few patients with psoriatic arthritis provided sorted synovial fluid CD8+ T cell subsets that underwent TCRbeta sequencing. After isolation with Lymphoprep, synovial fluid mononuclear cells were cryopreserved in liquid nitrogen until use. About 50% fetal calf serum and around 9.5% dimethyl sulfoxide were contained in the cryopreservation medium.

From a lookup of the germline V gene, CDR1 and CDR2 are MGHRA and YSYEKL. A distance of 17 bases separates the germline ends of V and J, which lose 4 bases and 7 bases respectively. From the cysteine through the phenylalanine, the CDR3 covers 15 amino acids. Solely the CDR3 DNA is kept, with 45 bases framed from the first base. Rearrangement joined TRBV4-1 to TRBJ2-1; the D gene lacks a confident call. This sequence was found in a human donor with psoriatic arthritis. Sequencing was performed on IFN-gamma+ CD8+ T cells from synovial fluid. The sample's cell subset or site label, decoded: IL-17A-IFNgamma+ memory CD8+ (Tc1) cells. CDR3 region: CASSPGPNVDNEQFF. The sequenced DNA: TGCGCCAGCAGCCCAGGACCAAACGTCGATAATGAGCAGTTCTTC.